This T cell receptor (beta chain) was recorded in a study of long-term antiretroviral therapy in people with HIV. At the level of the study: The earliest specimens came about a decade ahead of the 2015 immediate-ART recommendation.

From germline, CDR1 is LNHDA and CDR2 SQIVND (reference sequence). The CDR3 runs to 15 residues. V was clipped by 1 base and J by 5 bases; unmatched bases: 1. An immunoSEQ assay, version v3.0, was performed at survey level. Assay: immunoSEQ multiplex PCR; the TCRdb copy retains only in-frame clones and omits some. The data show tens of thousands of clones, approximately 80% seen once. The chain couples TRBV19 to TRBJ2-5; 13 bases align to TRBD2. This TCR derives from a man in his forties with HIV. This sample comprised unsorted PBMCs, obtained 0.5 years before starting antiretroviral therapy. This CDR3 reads CASSIGLAGGETQYF. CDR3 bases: TGTGCCAGTAGTATAGGACTAGCGGGGGGTGAGACCCAGTACTTC.